This T cell receptor (beta chain) stems from a study of cytomegalovirus exposure and HLA in healthy donors. General observations from the study: TRBV6-2, TRBV6-3 and other indistinguishable V segments were excluded. Diagnosis of cytomegalovirus status made by the classifier reportedly showed high specificity and sensitivity. A highly shared variant cluster was judged a likely technical artifact.

Primers: 60 Vbeta forward and 13 Jbeta reverse. The assay was immunoSEQ multiplex PCR, and TCRdb's table has in-frame clones only and misses some. The sample contains over 150,000 clones, 60% to 80% of which appear only once. V lost 4 bases and J lost 0; bases outside the gene matches: 5. Germline CDR1 and CDR2: SGHTA and FQGTGA. CDR3 length equals 15 residues. Comments on this clone: Its antigen is not known.

The genes are TRBV7-3 and TRBJ2-7; TRBD1 matches 8 bases. The sample was PBMCs. The source is a young man in good health and CMV-seropositive. The CDR3, as DNA: TGTGCCAGCAGCTCCACAGGGGGGAGCTCCTACGAGCAGTACTTC. As protein: CASSSTGGSSYEQYF.